This T cell receptor beta chain is drawn from a study of shared clonotypes between healthy human individuals. The protocol was immunoSEQ multiplex PCR, while the TCRdb copy is restricted to in-frame clones and leaves out a portion. This sample has 400,000 or so clones, with about 96% found just once. On this clone itself: At the DNA level, this CDR3 is encoded by other sequences in the same sample as well.

The CDR3 contains 13 residues. V shed 1 base and J shed 2 bases, with 7 bases lying between them. Per germline, CDR1 SGHRS and CDR2 YFSETQ. This clonotype originated in a man between 25 and 39 years old in good health. The chain combines TRBV5-1 with TRBJ2-7; D unresolved. The sequenced sample consisted of memory CD8+ T cells sorted from blood. Subset noted: CD45RO+ cells pooled with CCR7-negative TemRA cells. DNA for the CDR3: TGCGCCAGCAGCTTGACGGCGACCTACGAGCAGTACTTC. Protein sequence: CASSLTATYEQYF.